These 24 T cell receptor beta chains came from one sample sequenced in a study of identifying expanded T cells in peripheral blood. Profiling relied on immunoSEQ multiplex PCR, and the TCRdb table lists in-frame clones only, not all of them. The data contain some 65,000 clones, over 80% of them singletons. Input material: blood. The receptors shown here come from a person aged 18 to 75 in good health.

This clone was recorded once. This chain links TRBV25-1 with TRBJ2-5; 8 bases fit TRBD1. V lost 5 bases, J lost 6 bases, and 8 bases stayed unmatched. CDR3 length equals 14 residues. Germline V gives CDR1 MGHDK, CDR2 SYGVNS. In DNA form, the CDR3 reads TGTGCCAGCAGTTCACGGACAGGGATGCAGACCCAGTACTTC. This gives the protein CASSSRTGMQTQYF.

The chain has TRBV5-8 and TRBJ1-2; 7 bases map to TRBD1. V lost 2 bases to trimming and J lost 4 bases; unmatched junction nucleotides: 8. CDR1 SGHTS and CDR2 YDEGEE come from the germline V gene. The CDR3 spans 15 residues. DNA of the CDR3: TGTGCCAGCAGCTTAAAAACAGGGGCCACCTATGGCTACACCTTC. Translation: CASSLKTGATYGYTF.

The rearrangement links TRBV11-2 to TRBJ2-4; D remains ambiguous. From germline, CDR1 is SGHAT and CDR2 FQNNGV. The CDR3 loop spans 15 amino acids. Trimming took 0 bases from V and 4 from J, leaving 10 bases between them. CDR3 sequence reads: CASSLDGLTKNIQYF. Here the CDR3 DNA reads TGTGCCAGCAGCTTAGACGGCTTGACAAAAAACATTCAGTACTTC.

CDR3 sequence reads: CASSVGGDVTGELFF. Here the CDR3 DNA reads TGTGCCAGCAGCGTAGGAGGCGATGTCACCGGGGAGCTGTTTTTT. The chain joins TRBV9 to TRBJ2-2; D gene uncertain. Trimming took off 0 bases at V and 4 bases at J, with 10 bases between the two ends. The germline gives CDR1 SGDLS, CDR2 YYNGEE. CDR3 size: 15 residues. The full variable domain, its missing parts supplied by reference TRBV9 and TRBJ2-2, is DSGVTQTPKHLITATGQRVTLRCSPRSGDLSVYWYQQSLDQGLQFLIQYYNGEERAKGNILERFSAQQFPDLHSELNLSSLELGDSALYFCASSVGGDVTGELFFGEGSRLTVL.

The chain links TRBV11-1 to TRBJ2-1, with D perhaps matching TRBD1 or TRBD2 (5 bases each). The V and J ends lost 3 bases and 8 bases respectively, with 11 bases between them. There are 13 residues in the CDR3. Germline V gene sequence: CDR1 SGHAT, CDR2 FQDESV (reference sequence). The CDR3 DNA reads as TGTGCCAGCAGCTTGGTCGGGGCCTATGAGCAGTTCTTC. Its translation is CASSLVGAYEQFF.

This clone turned up a few times. The gene calls are TRBV27 and TRBJ2-1; 14 bases line up with TRBD2. This CDR3 is built from 19 residues. Germline CDR1 and CDR2: MNHEY and SMNVEV (reference sequence). Trimming cost V 5 bases and J 0 bases; bases outside gene matches: 9. The CDR3 region has the DNA TGTGCCAGCAGTCCATACTGGACTAGCGGGGGGAGCTCCTACAATGAGCAGTTCTTC. It encodes CASSPYWTSGGSSYNEQFF.

This chain links TRBV7-2 with TRBJ2-1; no definite D call. The CDR3 spans 15 residues. The V and J ends lost 2 bases and 0 bases respectively, with 8 bases between them. The germline V gene has CDR1 SGHTA and CDR2 FQGNSA. This CDR3 is CASSLRRSSYNEQFF. The CDR3 nucleotides are TGTGCCAGCAGCTTACGACGGAGCTCCTACAATGAGCAGTTCTTC.

This clone showed up just once. CDR3 loop: CASSSRQGGYDTQYF. In DNA form, the CDR3 reads TGTGCCAGCAGCTCACGACAGGGAGGGTACGATACGCAGTATTTT. The chain is built from TRBV7-9 and TRBJ2-3; D might be TRBD1 or TRBD2, each matching 7 bases. The CDR3 has 15 residues. V lost 4 bases, J lost 6 bases, and 17 bases lay in between. CDR1 is SEHNR and CDR2 is FQNEAQ in the germline V gene (reference sequence).

The chain carries TRBV9 and TRBJ2-5; 11 nucleotides line up with TRBD2. There are 17 residues in the CDR3. Germline trimming cut 0 bases from V and 2 bases from J; bases unmatched to any gene: 6. From germline, CDR1 is SGDLS and CDR2 YYNGEE. The CDR3 nucleotides read TGTGCCAGCAGCGTAGGCCCCGGGACTAGCGGACAAGAGACCCAGTACTTC. Encoded protein: CASSVGPGTSGQETQYF.

The sample holds a few counts of this clone. V is TRBV4-1 and J is TRBJ1-3; the D is unclear. CDR3 length: 20 residues. CDR1 and CDR2 from the germline V gene are MGHRA and YSYEKL. Trimming stripped 0 bases from V and 0 bases from J, with 21 bases between. The CDR3 here is CASSQDLQSLRPSSGNTIYF. The DNA for the CDR3 is TGCGCCAGCAGCCAAGATTTACAGTCTTTACGCCCTTCCTCTGGAAACACCATATATTTT.

The chain is built from TRBV5-4 and TRBJ1-2; the match to TRBD1 covers 7 bases. The CDR3 is 13 residues long. Unmatched junction bases numbered 5, after V lost 0 bases and J lost 9 bases. Germline CDR1 and CDR2: SGHNT and YYREEE (reference sequence). CDR3 amino acids: CASSLGQGGSYTF. CDR3 coding DNA: TGTGCCAGCAGCTTGGGACAGGGAGGGAGCTACACCTTC. Variable domain in full (rest from reference TRBV5-4 and TRBJ1-2): ETGVTQSPTHLIKTRGQQVTLRCSSQSGHNTVSWYQQALGQGPQFIFQYYREEENGRGNFPPRFSGLQFPNYSSELNVNALELDDSALYLCASSLGQGGSYTFGSGTRLTVV.

The chain employs TRBV20-1 and TRBJ1-1; D unclear. V gave up 7 bases and J gave up 0 bases, with 6 bases separating them. The CDR3 is 11 residues long. Germline CDR1 is DFQATT and CDR2 is SNEGSKA (reference sequence). The DNA of the CDR3 is TGCAGTGTTCACTTGAACACTGAAGCTTTCTTT. Residues: CSVHLNTEAFF.

The chain couples TRBV14 to TRBJ1-1; D perhaps matches TRBD1 (5 bases). Trimming removed 2 bases at V and 6 bases at J, with 28 bases between. The length of the CDR3 is 19 residues. Germline-derived CDR1 and CDR2 are SGHDN and FVKESK. The DNA for the CDR3 is TGTGCCAGCAGCCAAACTGGTAGGGGCAGGGCATGGAGGAGCGCTGAAGCTTTCTTT. Translation gives CASSQTGRGRAWRSAEAFF.

This clone turned up a few times. The rearrangement links TRBV9 to TRBJ2-1, with D maybe TRBD1 (6 bases). Germline lookup yields CDR1 SGDLS and CDR2 YYNGEE. V was clipped by 4 bases and J by 7 bases, with 18 bases between them. The CDR3 length is 15 residues. CDR3 DNA sequence: TGTGCCAGCAGCCCAGGGGCGGACAGAGCAAATGAGCAGTTCTTC. Translated, it gives CASSPGADRANEQFF. Full variable domain (missing parts from reference TRBV9 and TRBJ2-1): DSGVTQTPKHLITATGQRVTLRCSPRSGDLSVYWYQQSLDQGLQFLIQYYNGEERAKGNILERFSAQQFPDLHSELNLSSLELGDSALYFCASSPGADRANEQFFGPGTRLTVL.

V usage is TRBV4-2 and J usage is TRBJ1-2; maybe TRBD1 (5 bases). Trimming cost V 4 bases and J 8 bases, with 20 bases left between them. Germline values: CDR1 LGHNA, CDR2 YNFKEQ. This CDR3 region has 15 residues. The DNA of the CDR3 is TGTGCCAGCAGCCGGGAGCCCAGGGAGGGTTGGGGCTACACCTTC. Translating gives CASSREPREGWGYTF.

This clone qualifies as medium-sized (0.01 to 0.1%). V usage is TRBV15 and J usage is TRBJ2-1, with TRBD2 matching 9 bases. Germline V gene sequence: CDR1 LNHNV, CDR2 YYDKDF (reference sequence). This CDR3 comprises 16 residues. V shed 1 base and J 5 bases; nucleotides not matched to a gene: 6. The CDR3: CATSRARGRGNNEQFF. The CDR3, as DNA: TGTGCCACCAGCAGAGCCCGCGGGAGGGGGAACAATGAGCAGTTCTTC.

V and J are TRBV21-1 and TRBJ2-3; TRBD2, as called in the table, went unchecked against the DNA. TRBV21-1 is marked as a pseudogene. The CDR3 has 15 residues. The CDR3 is CASSKGDSGTDTQYF. In nucleotides, the CDR3 is TGTGCCAGCAGCAAAGGGGACTCGGGCACAGATACGCAGTATTTT.

The chain combines TRBV2 with TRBJ2-3; 13 positions match TRBD2. In germline, CDR1 is SNHLY, CDR2 FYNNEI. CDR3 length equals 16 residues. Trimming cost V 3 bases and J 4 bases; bases outside gene matches: 4. The CDR3 region has the DNA TGTGCCAGCAGTGACATACTAGCGGGGGGGCCAGATACGCAGTATTTT. Amino acid sequence: CASSDILAGGPDTQYF.

Written as DNA, the CDR3 is TGTGCCAGCAGAGCCTACTATGGCTACACCTTC. This gives the protein CASRAYYGYTF. The chain uses TRBV2 and TRBJ1-2; D unresolved. Trimming took off 6 bases at V and 3 bases at J, with 5 bases between the two ends. There are 11 residues in the CDR3. Looked up from germline, CDR1 is SNHLY and CDR2 is FYNNEI.

The CDR3 loop is CASGPDPGTGKYEQYV. The CDR3 DNA reads as TGTGCTAGTGGTCCCGATCCGGGGACAGGGAAATACGAGCAGTACGTC. The chain uses TRBV12-5 and TRBJ2-7; 9 bases agree with TRBD1. The ends lost 5 bases at V and 4 bases at J; junction bases unmatched: 12. Per the germline V gene, CDR1 is LGHNT and CDR2 is FRNRAP. The CDR3 has 16 amino acids.

This clone was recorded a few times. The V call is TRBV15, the J call TRBJ1-1; D may be TRBD1 (5 bases). The V end lost 0 bases, the J end lost 6 bases, and 11 bases lay between the germline ends. This CDR3 spans 14 amino acids. Looked up from germline, CDR1 is LNHNV and CDR2 is YYDKDF (reference sequence). The CDR3 DNA reads TGTGCCACCAGCAGAGACAGGGAGGCCTCTGAAGCTTTCTTT. Amino acids: CATSRDREASEAFF.

The chain uses TRBV18 and TRBJ2-4; D unresolved. Germline CDR1 reads KGHSH; CDR2 reads LQKENI. The CDR3 has 14 amino acids. Trimming left V 3 bases short and J 4 bases short, with 10 bases between. This CDR3 is CASSPRATKNIQYF. CDR3 in DNA: TGTGCCAGCTCACCCCGGGCTACAAAAAACATTCAGTACTTC.

This clone occurred a few times. The chain combines TRBV19 with TRBJ2-7; maybe TRBD2 (6 bases). The CDR3 loop spans 14 amino acids. The germline V gene encodes CDR1 LNHDA and CDR2 SQIVND (reference sequence). V lost 2 bases, J lost 6 bases, and 14 bases lay in between. The CDR3 reads CASSIRAGYGEQYF. The CDR3 coding sequence is TGTGCCAGTAGTATAAGGGCGGGATACGGCGAGCAGTACTTC.

The V and J genes are TRBV19 and TRBJ1-2, with a possible D match to TRBD1 (6 bases). The ends were cut back, 5 bases at V and 8 bases at J, with 18 bases in the middle. Looked up from germline, CDR1 is LNHDA and CDR2 is SQIVND (reference sequence). The CDR3 sequence is 14 residues long. The CDR3 sequence: CASSPGGRAGGYTF. The CDR3 DNA is TGTGCCAGTAGTCCCGGGGGCAGGGCGGGAGGCTACACCTTC. The whole variable domain, filled in from reference TRBV19 and TRBJ1-2, reads DGGITQSPKYLFRKEGQNVTLSCEQNLNHDAMYWYRQDPGQGLRLIYYSQIVNDFQKGDIAEGYSVSREKKESFPLTVTSAQKNPTAFYLCASSPGGRAGGYTFGSGTRLTVV.